This T cell receptor (beta chain) was documented in a study of T cell repertoires in cytomegalovirus infection (dated by TCRdb to about 2019). Some background on the complete study: Donor HLA type was relevant to the analysis, as public TCR beta signatures indicated carriage of CMV infection together with the matching HLA type. Study-wide conclusions, independent of this receptor: The ex vivo response was dominated by HLA-C-restricted CMV-specific TCR beta clonotypes, and the single most frequent clonotype in two of eight donors was supplied by these HLA-C-restricted clonotypes. In both this cohort and an independent cohort of approximately 350 donors, the cumulative frequency of public TCR beta family members distinguished carriers of CMV infection plus the relevant HLA type.

TCRdb names Illumina HiSeq 1500 as the instrument used. Using fastp trimming at Q25 and MiXCR clonotype assembly, TCRdb reanalyzed the public sequencing data and kept in-frame beta chains. For every CDR3 protein sequence, its rows merge into one entry that carries the most common genes and DNA. The sample data list around 490,000 distinct CDR3 sequences, and about a quarter of these were observed just once. Together, the top ten hold roughly an eighth of the sample. The CDR3 holds 17 amino acids from the cysteine to the phenylalanine. Only the CDR3 DNA is retained, 51 bases long and in frame from the first base. V loses 2 bases at its end and J loses 0 bases; junction bases beyond the gene matches: 7. CDR1 and CDR2 were assigned from the germline V gene (reference sequence) as LNHDA and SQIVND. With respect to this clonotype: It has no known antigen specificity. Base qualities are not recorded, but no much larger clone differs from it by a single base.

The sequence is built from TRBV19 and TRBJ1-5; the central 7 bases match TRBD1. The sequenced sample consisted of PBMCs. The TCR originated in a human donor in good health (CMV status not recorded). Some clones in this sample may be carry-over from other donors' samples. The nucleotides are TGTGCCAGTAGTATAAACAGGGGATCGATTAGCAATCAGCCCCAGCATTTT. Translation gives CASSINRGSISNQPQHF.